The clone carrying this T cell receptor beta chain has more than one count but fewer than ten. Its antigen is not identified. Trimming pared 3 bases from V and 5 bases from J, leaving 13 bases between. The germline gives CDR1 LGHNA, CDR2 YNFKEQ. CDR3 length equals 14 residues. The repertoire was sequenced with immunoSEQ multiplex PCR; TCRdb's copy has only in-frame clones and lacks some. The sample holds nearly 300,000 clones; 70% to 80% are singletons and the top ten take about 5.3%. The record originates from a study of cytotoxic CD8 clonotypes in ibrutinib-treated CLL. TCR beta libraries used about 2 micrograms of DNA from cryopreserved PBMCs. Whole-study findings and limits: Against age-matched healthy donors, baseline clonality ran higher and tracked circulating CD8+ T-cell counts. Clonality went up at the time of ibrutinib response, stayed stable in sustained remission, and later dropped back toward its baseline level at progression.

Sequencing was performed on PBMCs, taken at disease progression, from a patient treated with ibrutinib. The receptor was derived from a human donor with chronic lymphocytic leukemia. This chain links TRBV4-2 with TRBJ1-2, with D uncertain. The CDR3 DNA follows: TGTGCCAGCAGCCAGGCGTCTAGCCCTTATGGCTACACCTTC. Translated: CASSQASSPYGYTF.